These 32 T cell receptor beta chains were all obtained from the same sample, sequenced in a study of blood T cell repertoires in COVID-19. Clones were sequenced by immunoSEQ multiplex PCR, and TCRdb holds only the in-frame ones, with some missing. Of hundreds of thousands of clones in the sample, around four fifths were seen once. Input material: peripheral blood. The receptor source for this set is a woman in her 50s with active or convalescent COVID-19.

In this sample, this clone turned up a few times. The chain joins TRBV6-5 to TRBJ2-3; the match to TRBD2 covers 8 bases. In germline, CDR1 is MNHEY, CDR2 SVGAGI. J lost 5 bases, V lost 0 bases, and 1 base had no gene match. The CDR3 has 14 residues. DNA of the CDR3: TGTGCCAGCAGTTACTCTAGCGGGGTAGATACGCAGTATTTT. Translation gives CASSYSSGVDTQYF.

CDR3 in DNA: TGTGCCAGCAGTCAGCGGACCACTGAAGCTTTCTTT. It specifies CASSQRTTEAFF. The chain employs TRBV28 and TRBJ1-1; unclear D gene. Germline assignment: CDR1 MDHEN and CDR2 SYDVKM. The CDR3 has 12 residues. The V end lost 5 bases, the J end lost 4 bases, and 8 bases lay between the germline ends.

V and J are TRBV27 and TRBJ1-1, with D unresolved. V lost 0 bases and J 0 bases, leaving 5 bases between the germline ends. Germline-derived CDR1 and CDR2 are MNHEY and SMNVEV (reference sequence). The CDR3 has 14 amino acids. The chain's CDR3 is CASSLSGVNTEAFF. The CDR3 DNA reads TGTGCCAGCAGTTTATCCGGTGTGAACACTGAAGCTTTCTTT.

The sample holds one count of this clone. This chain connects TRBV7-2 to TRBJ2-5; 12 nucleotides match TRBD2. Germline CDR1 SGHTA, CDR2 FQGNSA. V shed 1 base and J 2 bases; nucleotides not matched to a gene: 8. This CDR3 comprises 18 residues. CDR3 residues: CASSLELLAGGGQETQYF. The DNA for the CDR3 is TGTGCCAGCAGCTTAGAATTACTAGCGGGAGGTGGTCAAGAGACCCAGTACTTC.

The gene calls are TRBV5-6 and TRBJ1-5; D uncertain. Trimming stripped 4 bases from V and 6 bases from J, with 14 bases between. Germline V gives CDR1 SGHDT, CDR2 YYEEEE. The CDR3 covers 14 residues. The CDR3 nucleotides read TGTGCCAGCAGCAGTGGGAGGGAGGGTCAGCCCCAGCATTTT. It translates to CASSSGREGQPQHF.

The gene calls are TRBV5-1 and TRBJ2-1, with TRBD2 matching over 9 bases. The CDR3 covers 14 residues. Trimming at V came to 5 bases and at J to 4 bases, leaving 4 bases not matched to a gene. Germline CDR1 reads SGHRS; CDR2 reads YFSETQ. The CDR3, as DNA: TGCGCCAGCAGACCTAGCGGGGCGTACAATGAGCAGTTCTTC. This gives the protein CASRPSGAYNEQFF.

This chain joins TRBV30 and TRBJ2-1; D might be TRBD2 (5 bases). CDR3 length: 12 amino acids. Germline V gene lookup returns CDR1 GTSNPN and CDR2 SVGIG (reference sequence). V was clipped by 3 bases and J by 9 bases, with 12 bases between them. The DNA of the CDR3 is TGTGCCTGGAGCCAGGAGGTATTTGAGCAGTTCTTC. Amino acids: CAWSQEVFEQFF. The full variable domain, in which reference TRBV30 and TRBJ2-1 provide the parts outside the CDR3, is SQTIHQWPATLVQPVGSPLSLECTVEGTSNPNLYWYRQAAGRGLQLLFYSVGIGQISSEVPQNLSASRPQDRQFILSSKKLLLSDSGFYLCAWSQEVFEQFFGPGTRLTVL.

The chain employs TRBV5-1 and TRBJ1-2; 7 bases are shared with TRBD1. With 4 bases clipped from V and 6 bases from J, the junction kept 12 bases outside the gene matches. This CDR3 is built from 15 residues. Germline V gene sequence: CDR1 SGHRS, CDR2 YFSETQ. CDR3 amino acids: CASSRIPGQRDGYTF. In DNA, the CDR3 is TGCGCCAGCAGCCGTATTCCGGGACAGAGGGATGGCTACACCTTC.

V gene TRBV5-6 combines with J gene TRBJ2-1; unclear D gene. CDR1 and CDR2 (germline): SGHDT, YYEEEE. The CDR3 has 15 residues. Trimming removed 3 bases at V and 0 bases at J, with 10 bases between. CDR3 in amino acids: CASSSWPPSYNEQFF. CDR3 nucleotide sequence: TGTGCCAGCAGCTCCTGGCCGCCCTCCTACAATGAGCAGTTCTTC. The full variable domain, rest sourced from reference TRBV5-6 and TRBJ2-1, is DAGVTQSPTHLIKTRGQQVTLRCSPKSGHDTVSWYQQALGQGPQFIFQYYEEEERQRGNFPDRFSGHQFPNYSSELNVNALLLGDSALYLCASSSWPPSYNEQFFGPGTRLTVL.

The CDR3, as DNA: TGCGCCAGTAGAGCACTCGGGACTCTATACAATGAGCAGTTCTTC. This translates into CASRALGTLYNEQFF. The chain has TRBV5-1 and TRBJ2-1; possibly TRBD2 for D (6 bases). Germline-derived CDR1 and CDR2 are SGHRS and YFSETQ. Trimming left V 8 bases short and J 4 bases short, with 19 bases between. This CDR3 is 15 amino acids long.

The genes are TRBV5-1 and TRBJ2-7; 9 bases are a match to TRBD2. CDR3 length equals 15 residues. Germline assignment: CDR1 SGHRS and CDR2 YFSETQ. The V segment lost 1 base and the J segment 1 base; nucleotides outside the gene matches: 3. As DNA, the CDR3 is TGCGCCAGCAGCTTGCTCACTAGCGGGTCCTACGAGCAGTACTTC. Its translation is CASSLLTSGSYEQYF. Full variable domain (rest looked up from reference TRBV5-1 and TRBJ2-7): KAGVTQTPRYLIKTRGQQVTLSCSPISGHRSVSWYQQTPGQGLQFLFEYFSETQRNKGNFPGRFSGRQFSNSRSEMNVSTLELGDSALYLCASSLLTSGSYEQYFGPGTRLTVT.

The V gene is TRBV15, the J gene TRBJ1-2; D is ambiguous. V was pared by 0 bases and J by 2 bases, with 10 bases between. Germline V gives CDR1 LNHNV, CDR2 YYDKDF (reference sequence). The CDR3 is made up of 15 amino acids. The CDR3 nucleotides are TGTGCCACCAGCAGAGATCACCAGGTCAACTATGGCTACACCTTC. Amino acids: CATSRDHQVNYGYTF.

V and J are TRBV15 and TRBJ1-2, with D possibly being TRBD1 (5 bases). Germline V gene data show CDR1 as LNHNV and CDR2 as YYDKDF (reference sequence). Trimming left V 1 base short and J 6 bases short, with 9 bases between. CDR3 length: 13 amino acids. Written as DNA, the CDR3 is TGTGCCACCAGCAGAGGCAGGGTGGATGGCTACACCTTC. Protein: CATSRGRVDGYTF.

The V and J genes are TRBV2 and TRBJ2-1; D ambiguous. V lost 5 bases and J lost 4, with 15 bases in between. The CDR3 loop spans 15 amino acids. Germline CDR1 and CDR2: SNHLY and FYNNEI. Here the CDR3 DNA reads TGTGCCAGCAGTTCTTTTGACACCCCTTACAATGAGCAGTTCTTC. This encodes CASSSFDTPYNEQFF. The full variable domain, completed using reference TRBV2 and TRBJ2-1, is EPEVTQTPSHQVTQMGQEVILRCVPISNHLYFYWYRQILGQKVEFLVSFYNNEISEKSEIFDDQFSVERPDGSNFTLKIRSTKLEDSAMYFCASSSFDTPYNEQFFGPGTRLTVL.

Only one count was recorded for this clone. The J gene is TRBJ2-7, the V gene TRBV7-9; D is perhaps TRBD2 (6 bases). Trimming stripped 4 bases from V and 7 bases from J, with 23 bases between. Germline V gene sequence: CDR1 SEHNR, CDR2 FQNEAQ (reference sequence). The CDR3 loop spans 16 amino acids. The CDR3 loop is CASSSSAGTGHGEQYF. The CDR3 DNA is TGTGCCAGCAGCTCTAGCGCCGGGACCGGACATGGGGAGCAGTACTTC.

This chain uses TRBV14 with TRBJ2-5; D is possibly TRBD1 (5 bases). The germline V gene encodes CDR1 SGHDN and CDR2 FVKESK. V dropped 0 bases and J dropped 4 bases, with 12 bases sitting between them. There are 15 residues in the CDR3. Here the CDR3 DNA reads TGTGCCAGCAGCCAAGATTGGGGCTGGGGAGAGACCCAGTACTTC. Translating it yields CASSQDWGWGETQYF. The whole variable domain, filled in from reference TRBV14 and TRBJ2-5, reads EAGVTQFPSHSVIEKGQTVTLRCDPISGHDNLYWYRRVMGKEIKFLLHFVKESKQDESGMPNNRFLAERTGGTYSTLKVQPAELEDSGVYFCASSQDWGWGETQYFGPGTRLLVL.

This clone was seen a handful of times. The chain links TRBV7-8 to TRBJ2-1; D is possibly TRBD2 (5 bases). CDR1 is SGHVS and CDR2 is FQNEAQ in the germline V gene. The CDR3 covers 12 residues. Deletions cut 3 bases from V and 8 bases from J, with 8 bases between. The CDR3 nucleotides are TGTGCCAGCAGCTTTGGAGGAGATGAGCAGTTCTTC. The encoded protein is CASSFGGDEQFF.

The J gene is TRBJ1-1, the V gene TRBV10-2, with a tentative D call TRBD1 (6 bases). CDR3 size: 18 residues. The germline V gene encodes CDR1 WSHSY and CDR2 SAAADI. V was cut by 2 bases and J by 4 bases, with 23 bases left in between. The chain's CDR3 is CASSELLGAPSLGTEAFF. The CDR3, as DNA: TGCGCCAGCAGTGAGCTGCTGGGGGCACCCTCCTTGGGCACTGAAGCTTTCTTT.

The chain carries TRBV4-2 and TRBJ2-5; 10 positions match TRBD2. J lost 2 bases, V lost 5 bases, and 8 bases had no gene match. Germline V gene sequence: CDR1 LGHNA, CDR2 YNFKEQ. The CDR3 totals 16 residues. The CDR3 DNA sequence: TGTGCCAGCAGCGAGAGACTAGCGGGCACTCAAGAGACCCAGTACTTC. Its translation is CASSERLAGTQETQYF.

The rearrangement joins TRBV19 to TRBJ1-5, with 9 bases that match TRBD1. The V and J ends lost 4 bases and 6 bases, in that order; junction bases with no gene match: 13. The CDR3 consists of 17 residues. Germline CDR1 is LNHDA and CDR2 is SQIVND (reference sequence). The CDR3 coding sequence is TGTGCCAGTAGTACGACAGGGGGTTTCAGAGCGGGTCAGCCCCAGCATTTT. This gives the protein CASSTTGGFRAGQPQHF.

This clone has only one observation. V gene TRBV29-1 combines with J gene TRBJ1-2, with D possibly TRBD1 on 5 matching bases. V gave up 3 bases and J gave up 4 bases, with 12 bases separating them. This CDR3 has 13 amino acids. The germline V gene has CDR1 SQVTM and CDR2 ANQGSEA. CDR3 DNA sequence: TGCAGCGTTGATGGGGGGGTGGGCTATGGCTACACCTTC. Translating gives CSVDGGVGYGYTF.

The sample holds one count of this clone. This chain joins TRBV19 and TRBJ2-2, with 8 bases identical to TRBD2. CDR1 LNHDA and CDR2 SQIVND come from the germline V gene (reference sequence). This CDR3 spans 14 amino acids. V shed 3 bases and J 5 bases; nucleotides not matched to a gene: 2. As DNA, the CDR3 is TGTGCCAGTAGTATTGCTAGCGGGACCGGGGAGCTGTTTTTT. Translated, it gives CASSIASGTGELFF.

The chain has TRBV6-6 and TRBJ2-1; TRBD1 matches at 7 bases. The CDR3 sequence is 12 residues long. V shed 2 bases, J shed 8 bases, and the junction held 0 bases outside the gene matches. Germline V gene data show CDR1 as MNHNY and CDR2 as SVGAGI (reference sequence). The DNA for the CDR3 is TGTGCCAGCAGTTACACAGGGGATGAGCAGTTCTTC. Its protein product is CASSYTGDEQFF.

As for this clone: The sample contains more than one DNA sequence encoding this CDR3. The gene calls are TRBV4-2 and TRBJ2-1; 10 positions agree with TRBD2. V was clipped by 4 bases and J by 3 bases; unmatched bases: 3. Germline values: CDR1 LGHNA, CDR2 YNFKEQ. There are 15 residues in the CDR3. The CDR3 region has the DNA TGTGCCAGCAGCCCTAGGACTAGCGGCTACAATGAGCAGTTCTTC. The encoded protein is CASSPRTSGYNEQFF.

The chain links TRBV5-1 to TRBJ2-7; 7 bases agree with TRBD1. J gave up 2 bases and V 3 bases, and 8 bases lay outside the gene matches. This CDR3 has 15 amino acids. Germline CDR1 reads SGHRS; CDR2 reads YFSETQ. CDR3: CASSSRTQGPYEQYF. The CDR3 bases are TGCGCCAGCAGCTCACGTACACAGGGGCCCTACGAGCAGTACTTC.

This chain connects TRBV19 to TRBJ2-3, with D possibly being TRBD1 (5 bases). V lost 3 bases to trimming and J lost 2 bases, with 9 bases between them. The V gene's germline CDR1 is LNHDA and CDR2 SQIVND (reference sequence). This CDR3 region has 14 residues. CDR3 amino acids: CASSIAGNTDTQYF. The CDR3 nucleotides are TGTGCCAGTAGTATCGCAGGGAACACAGATACGCAGTATTTT.

J is TRBJ1-5 and V is TRBV5-1, with D hard to call. In germline, CDR1 is SGHRS, CDR2 YFSETQ. The CDR3 consists of 15 residues. V was pared by 4 bases and J by 0 bases, with 11 bases between. The DNA for the CDR3 is TGCGCCAGCAGCCTGGGCGTGAATAGCAATCAGCCCCAGCATTTT. As protein: CASSLGVNSNQPQHF. The full variable domain, with the rest looked up from reference TRBV5-1 and TRBJ1-5, is KAGVTQTPRYLIKTRGQQVTLSCSPISGHRSVSWYQQTPGQGLQFLFEYFSETQRNKGNFPGRFSGRQFSNSRSEMNVSTLELGDSALYLCASSLGVNSNQPQHFGDGTRLSIL.

The chain couples TRBV5-4 to TRBJ1-1, with 7 bases aligning to TRBD1. J gave up 5 bases and V 4 bases, and 11 bases lay outside the gene matches. The length of the CDR3 is 15 residues. Germline V lookup: CDR1 SGHNT, CDR2 YYREEE (reference sequence). Here the CDR3 DNA reads TGTGCCAGCAGCCTAGAAGACAGGGCGGGAACTGAAGCTTTCTTT. Protein product: CASSLEDRAGTEAFF.

This chain uses TRBV28 with TRBJ1-4; TRBD1 agrees at 7 bases. CDR3 length: 16 amino acids. CDR1 is MDHEN and CDR2 is SYDVKM in the germline V gene. The J segment lost 8 bases and the V segment lost 1 base, leaving 10 bases of the junction unmatched. The CDR3: CASSLSYDRAREKLFF. CDR3 coding DNA: TGTGCCAGCAGTTTATCCTATGACAGGGCGAGGGAAAAACTGTTTTTT.

CDR3 in DNA: TGTGCCAGCAGCTTAGGGGGGGGCTCGTTTGGCTACACCTTC. This sequence encodes CASSLGGGSFGYTF. The chain employs TRBV11-2 and TRBJ1-2; the D gene is possibly TRBD1 (6 bases). This CDR3 has 14 amino acids. Trimming took 1 base from V and 7 from J, leaving 13 bases between them. The germline V gene has CDR1 SGHAT and CDR2 FQNNGV.

The chain carries TRBV5-8 and TRBJ2-1; 10 nucleotides match TRBD2. The V segment lost 4 bases and the J segment 10 bases; nucleotides outside the gene matches: 5. Germline CDR1 and CDR2: SGHTS and YDEGEE. This CDR3 comprises 13 residues. CDR3 sequence (DNA): TGTGCCAGCAGCCGGGGACTAGCGAGAGAGCAGTTCTTC. Protein sequence: CASSRGLAREQFF.

V usage is TRBV7-6 and J usage is TRBJ2-1; D unresolved. Deletions cut 5 bases from V and 10 bases from J, with 15 bases between. CDR1 and CDR2 (germline): SGHVS, FNYEAQ. The CDR3 has 13 amino acids. The CDR3 is CASSATTGYEQFF. The CDR3 DNA is TGTGCCAGCAGCGCTACGACTGGTTACGAGCAGTTCTTC.